This entry concerns a single T cell receptor (beta chain). The table came from immunoSEQ multiplex PCR; TCRdb's copy has only in-frame clones and leaves some out. The table includes some 97,000 clones, around 90% detected once. These data belong to a study of identifying expanded T cells in peripheral blood. This CDR3 is 16 amino acids long. The germline V gene has CDR1 SGHDT and CDR2 YYEEEE. V was pared by 0 bases and J by 2 bases, with 2 bases of the junction left unmatched. The clonotype comes from a person aged 18 to 69 in good health. Sequenced input: blood. The V and J genes are TRBV5-6 and TRBJ1-6; TRBD1 matches at 7 bases. CDR3 loop: CASSLGQGAYNSPLHF. Here the CDR3 DNA reads TGTGCCAGCAGCTTGGGACAGGGCGCCTATAATTCACCCCTCCACTTT.